A single sample is the source of the 15 T cell receptor beta chains below, sequenced in a study of CD8+CD57+ T cells in acquired aplastic anemia (dated by TCRdb to 2016 to 2019). The sequencer listed for this sample is Illumina HiSeq 2000. TCR beta VDJ combination and CDR3 sequence profiling used genomic DNA as the template. TCRdb reprocessed the public reads (quality trimming at Q25 with fastp, clone calling with MiXCR) and kept in-frame beta chains. Entries that share a CDR3 protein sequence are merged under the most common genes and DNA. This sample gives 150,000 to 200,000 distinct CDR3 sequences in total; around 45% of them show up just once. The biggest ten clones account for around 0.96% of the sample. Sequencing was carried out using sorted CD4+, CD8+, or CD8+CD57+ T cells (not recorded which) from PBMCs. Receptors originate from a human donor in good health.

The chain links TRBV20-1 to TRBJ2-2; TRBD1 agrees at 7 bases. CDR1 DFQATT and CDR2 SNEGSKA come from the germline V gene (reference sequence). J lost 1 base, V lost 1 base, and 6 bases had no gene match. This CDR3 has 16 amino acids. CDR3 amino acids: CSARVTGRENTGELFF. In nucleotides, the CDR3 is TGCAGTGCTAGAGTGACAGGGAGAGAGAACACCGGGGAGCTGTTTTTT.

This clonotype was counted many times. The V gene is TRBV19, the J gene TRBJ2-2; D unclear. V lost 4 bases, J lost 4 bases, and 7 bases lay in between. The CDR3 length is 13 residues. CDR1 and CDR2 from the germline V gene are LNHDA and SQIVND (reference sequence). CDR3 sequence reads: CASSTVSTGELFF. CDR3 bases: TGTGCCAGTAGTACGGTGAGCACCGGGGAGCTGTTTTTT.

This chain joins TRBV2 and TRBJ1-5; D is perhaps TRBD1 (6 bases). CDR1 is SNHLY and CDR2 is FYNNEI in the germline V gene. This CDR3 has 13 residues. Trimming took off 7 bases at V and 3 bases at J, with 10 bases between the two ends. CDR3 protein: CASNGQSNQPQHF. In DNA form, the CDR3 reads TGTGCCAGCAACGGACAGTCCAATCAGCCCCAGCATTTT.

The chain couples TRBV7-3 to TRBJ2-2; the match to TRBD1 covers 7 bases. The V and J ends lost 5 bases and 5 bases, in that order; junction bases with no gene match: 5. CDR3 length: 14 amino acids. The germline CDR1 and CDR2 sequences are SGHTA and FQGTGA. The CDR3 reads CASSPRQGTGELFF. CDR3 sequence (DNA): TGTGCCAGCAGCCCCAGACAGGGTACCGGGGAGCTGTTTTTT.

The gene calls are TRBV7-8 and TRBJ2-7; 7 bases agree with TRBD2. In germline, CDR1 is SGHVS, CDR2 FQNEAQ. V shed 1 base, J shed 0 bases, and the junction held 3 bases outside the gene matches. The CDR3 loop spans 15 amino acids. CDR3 DNA sequence: TGTGCCAGCAGCTTAGGGCGGGAGAGCTCCTACGAGCAGTACTTC. Protein: CASSLGRESSYEQYF.

About this clonotype itself: Given a much more abundant clone one base away, this may be a read error. The rearrangement joins TRBV5-6 to TRBJ2-7; 13 bases are a match to TRBD2. This CDR3 is built from 16 residues. The germline CDR1 and CDR2 sequences are SGHDT and YYEEEE. The CDR3 bases are TGTGCCAGCAGCTTGGGGGGACTAGCGGGGTTCTACGAGCGGTACTTC. Its protein is CASSLGGLAGFYERYF.

This clonotype was recorded many times. The rearrangement links TRBV29-1 to TRBJ2-6, with D unclear. V was shortened by 7 bases and J by 0 bases, with 7 bases between the two germline ends. This CDR3 has 13 amino acids. Looked up from germline, CDR1 is SQVTM and CDR2 is ANQGSEA. CDR3: CSGRDSGANVLTF. CDR3 coding DNA: TGCAGCGGAAGGGACTCTGGGGCCAACGTCCTGACTTTC.

To note about this clonotype: Mismatch with germline at one junction end may stem from a read error. The chain joins TRBV20-1 to TRBJ2-5; D might be TRBD2 (5 bases). The CDR3 runs 13 residues. The germline V gene encodes CDR1 DFQATT and CDR2 SNEGSKA (reference sequence). CDR3 loop: CSATPSNQETQYF. CDR3 in DNA: TGCAGTGCTACGCCTAGCAACCAGGAGACCCAGTACTTC.

The chain joins TRBV19 to TRBJ1-1; 7 bases map to TRBD1. Germline V gives CDR1 LNHDA, CDR2 SQIVND (reference sequence). The CDR3 spans 14 residues. The ends lost 8 bases at V and 0 bases at J; junction bases unmatched: 6. CDR3 in DNA: TGTGCCAGTCGGGGGACAGCTATGAACACTGAAGCTTTCTTT. Its translation is CASRGTAMNTEAFF.

The V and J genes are TRBV7-6 and TRBJ1-1; 9 bases are a match to TRBD1. The CDR3 contains 15 residues. Per the germline V gene, CDR1 is SGHVS and CDR2 is FNYEAQ. With V trimmed by 1 base and J by 1 base, 1 base remained unmatched. This CDR3 reads CASSLGDRENTEAFF. The CDR3 nucleotides are TGTGCCAGCAGCTTAGGGGACAGGGAGAACACTGAAGCTTTCTTT.

V is TRBV5-8 and J is TRBJ2-1; tentatively, D is TRBD2 (7 bases). CDR1 and CDR2 (germline): SGHTS, YDEGEE. Between the trimmed V and J ends, which lost 0 bases and 10 bases, there was a span of 14 bases. The CDR3 is 14 amino acids. CDR3 residues: CASSLAGGGSEQFF. The CDR3 nucleotides read TGTGCCAGCAGCTTGGCCGGGGGCGGGAGCGAGCAGTTCTTC.

As for this clonotype: The CDR3 does not close with the conserved phenylalanine or tryptophan, likely indicating a read error. The limits of the CDR3 on the DNA are not certain, so only TCRdb's listed CDR3 is given. The chain's CDR3 is CASSEPRLAG. The chain links TRBV25-1 to TRBJ2-7; the table assigns TRBD2, which was not confirmed against the DNA. Germline V gives CDR1 MGHDK, CDR2 SYGVNS. The CDR3 numbers 10 amino acids, ends counted.

This clonotype appeared once. A read error is possible here, since a much larger clone lies one base away. CDR3: CASSIRQGAGSYEQYV. DNA for the CDR3: TGCGCCAGCAGCATAAGACAGGGGGCAGGAAGCTACGAGCAGTACGTC. The V call is TRBV5-1, the J call TRBJ2-7; the match to TRBD1 covers 10 bases. This CDR3 has 16 amino acids. V was clipped by 4 bases and J by 3 bases; unmatched bases: 10. Germline loops: CDR1 SGHRS, CDR2 YFSETQ.

This clonotype appeared many times. This chain joins TRBV20-1 and TRBJ1-5; D gene ambiguous. The length of the CDR3 is 15 residues. Germline CDR1 is DFQATT and CDR2 is SNEGSKA (reference sequence). V shed 1 base and J shed 1 base, with 11 bases lying between them. The CDR3, as DNA: TGCAGTGCTAGAGCCAATGTCTTGAGCAATCAGCCCCAGCATTTT. Its protein is CSARANVLSNQPQHF.

This clonotype was counted ten times or more. The rearrangement links TRBV7-8 to TRBJ2-3, with 8 bases matching TRBD2. Trimming cost V 0 bases and J 6 bases; bases outside gene matches: 5. This CDR3 region has 15 residues. Germline lookup yields CDR1 SGHVS and CDR2 FQNEAQ. The CDR3, as DNA: TGTGCCAGCAGCTTAGCCGGGACTAGGTCCGATACGCAGTATTTT. Amino acids: CASSLAGTRSDTQYF.